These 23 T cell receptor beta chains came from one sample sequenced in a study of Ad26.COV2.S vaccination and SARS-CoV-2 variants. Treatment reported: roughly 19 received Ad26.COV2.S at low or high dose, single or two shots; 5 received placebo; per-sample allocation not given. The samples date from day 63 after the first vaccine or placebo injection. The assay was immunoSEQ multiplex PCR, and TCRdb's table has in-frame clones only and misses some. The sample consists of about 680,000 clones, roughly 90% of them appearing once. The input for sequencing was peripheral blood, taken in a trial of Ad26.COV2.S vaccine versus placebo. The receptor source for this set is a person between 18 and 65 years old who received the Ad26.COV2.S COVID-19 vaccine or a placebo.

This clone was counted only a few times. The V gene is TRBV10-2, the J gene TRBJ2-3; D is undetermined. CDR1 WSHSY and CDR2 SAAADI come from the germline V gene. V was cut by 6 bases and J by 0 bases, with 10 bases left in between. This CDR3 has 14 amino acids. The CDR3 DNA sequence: TGCGCCAGCAGCGACTGGGCCAGCACAGATACGCAGTATTTT. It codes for CASSDWASTDTQYF.

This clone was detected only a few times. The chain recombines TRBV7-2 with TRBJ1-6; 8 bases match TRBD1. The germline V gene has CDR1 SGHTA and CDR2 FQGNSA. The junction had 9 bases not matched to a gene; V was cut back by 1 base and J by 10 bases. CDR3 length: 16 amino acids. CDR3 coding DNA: TGTGCCAGCAGCTTAGGACCCGACAGGGGACGGTCACCCCTCCACTTT. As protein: CASSLGPDRGRSPLHF.

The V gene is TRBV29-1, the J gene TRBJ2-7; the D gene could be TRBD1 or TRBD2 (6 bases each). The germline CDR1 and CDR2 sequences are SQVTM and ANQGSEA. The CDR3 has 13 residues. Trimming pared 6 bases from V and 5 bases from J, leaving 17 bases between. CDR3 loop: CSVTRKTGNEQYF. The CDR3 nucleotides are TGCAGCGTGACTAGGAAAACAGGGAACGAGCAGTACTTC.

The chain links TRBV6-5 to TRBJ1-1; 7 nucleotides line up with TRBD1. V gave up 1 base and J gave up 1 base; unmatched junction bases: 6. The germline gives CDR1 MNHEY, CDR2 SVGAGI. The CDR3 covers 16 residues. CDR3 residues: CASSYWVTGKNTEAFF. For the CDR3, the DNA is TGTGCCAGCAGTTACTGGGTGACAGGGAAGAACACTGAAGCTTTCTTT.

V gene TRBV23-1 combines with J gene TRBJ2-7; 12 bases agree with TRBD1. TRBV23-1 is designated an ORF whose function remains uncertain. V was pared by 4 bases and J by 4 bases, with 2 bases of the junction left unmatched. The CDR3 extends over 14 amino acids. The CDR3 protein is CASSRDRGLYEQYF. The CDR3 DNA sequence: TGCGCCAGCAGTCGGGACAGGGGGCTATACGAGCAGTACTTC.

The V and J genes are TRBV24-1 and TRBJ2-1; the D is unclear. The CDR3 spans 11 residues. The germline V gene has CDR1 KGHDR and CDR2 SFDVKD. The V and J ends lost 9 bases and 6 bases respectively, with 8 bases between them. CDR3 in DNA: TGTGCCACCCAGCGCGGCAATGAGCAGTTCTTC. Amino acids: CATQRGNEQFF.

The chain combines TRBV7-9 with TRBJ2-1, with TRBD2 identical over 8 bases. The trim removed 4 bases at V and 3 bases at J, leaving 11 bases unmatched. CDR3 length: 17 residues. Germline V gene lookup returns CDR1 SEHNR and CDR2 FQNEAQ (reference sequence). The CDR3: CASSYDWGLAGYNEQFF. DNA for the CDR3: TGTGCCAGCAGCTATGACTGGGGGCTAGCGGGCTACAATGAGCAGTTCTTC.

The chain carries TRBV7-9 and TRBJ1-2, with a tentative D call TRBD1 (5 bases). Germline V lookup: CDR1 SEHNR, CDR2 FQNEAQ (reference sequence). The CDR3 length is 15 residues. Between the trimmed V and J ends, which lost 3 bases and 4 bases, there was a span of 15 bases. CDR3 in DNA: TGTGCCAGCAGCTTTTCGACAGTCGACATCTATGGCTACACCTTC. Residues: CASSFSTVDIYGYTF.

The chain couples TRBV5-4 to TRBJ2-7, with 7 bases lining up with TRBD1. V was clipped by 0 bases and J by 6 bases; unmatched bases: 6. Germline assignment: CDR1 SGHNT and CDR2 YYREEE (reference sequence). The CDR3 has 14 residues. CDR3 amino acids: CASSLAQGVVEQYF. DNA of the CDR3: TGTGCCAGCAGCTTGGCCCAGGGGGTAGTCGAGCAGTACTTC.

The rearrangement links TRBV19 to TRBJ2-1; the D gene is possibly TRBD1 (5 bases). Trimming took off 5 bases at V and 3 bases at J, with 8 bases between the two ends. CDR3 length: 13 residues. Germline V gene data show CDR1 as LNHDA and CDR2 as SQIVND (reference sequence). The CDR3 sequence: CASSQGYYNEQFF. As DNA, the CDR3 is TGTGCCAGTAGTCAGGGATACTACAATGAGCAGTTCTTC.

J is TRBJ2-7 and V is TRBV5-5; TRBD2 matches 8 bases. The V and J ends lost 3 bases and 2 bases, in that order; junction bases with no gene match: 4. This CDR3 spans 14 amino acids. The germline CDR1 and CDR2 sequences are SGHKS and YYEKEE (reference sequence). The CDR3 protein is CASSSGTRTYEQYF. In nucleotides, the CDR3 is TGTGCCAGCAGCTCTGGGACTAGGACCTACGAGCAGTACTTC.

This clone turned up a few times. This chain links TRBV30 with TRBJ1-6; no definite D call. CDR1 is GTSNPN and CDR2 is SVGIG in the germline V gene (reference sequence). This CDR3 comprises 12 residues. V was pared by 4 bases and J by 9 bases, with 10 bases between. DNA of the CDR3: TGTGCCTGGACGCATTTCCCTTCACCCCTCCACTTT. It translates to CAWTHFPSPLHF.

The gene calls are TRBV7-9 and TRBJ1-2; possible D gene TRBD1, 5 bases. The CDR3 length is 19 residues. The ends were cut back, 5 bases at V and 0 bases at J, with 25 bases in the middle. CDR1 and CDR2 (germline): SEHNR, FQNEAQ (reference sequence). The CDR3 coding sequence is TGTGCCAGCAGCGGGAGAGGTCGGCCCAGGGACTCCGCTAACTATGGCTACACCTTC. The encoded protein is CASSGRGRPRDSANYGYTF.

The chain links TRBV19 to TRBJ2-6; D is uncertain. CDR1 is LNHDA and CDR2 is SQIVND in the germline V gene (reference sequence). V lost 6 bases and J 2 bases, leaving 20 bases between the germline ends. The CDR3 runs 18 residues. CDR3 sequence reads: CASSFLGIGQTGANVLTF. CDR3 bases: TGTGCCAGTAGCTTCTTGGGAATCGGGCAGACTGGGGCCAACGTCCTGACTTTC.

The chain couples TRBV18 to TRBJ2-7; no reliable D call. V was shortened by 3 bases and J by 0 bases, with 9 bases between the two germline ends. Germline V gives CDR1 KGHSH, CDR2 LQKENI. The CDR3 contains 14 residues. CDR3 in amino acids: CASSPTPSSYEQYF. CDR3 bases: TGTGCCAGCTCACCCACTCCGAGCTCCTACGAGCAGTACTTC.

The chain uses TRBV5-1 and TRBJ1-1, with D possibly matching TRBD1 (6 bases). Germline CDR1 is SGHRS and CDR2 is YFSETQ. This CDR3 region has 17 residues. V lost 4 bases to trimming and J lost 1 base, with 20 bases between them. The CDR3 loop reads CASSPIGGVQGNTEAFF. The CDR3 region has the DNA TGCGCCAGCAGCCCTATTGGGGGGGTACAGGGGAACACTGAAGCTTTCTTT.

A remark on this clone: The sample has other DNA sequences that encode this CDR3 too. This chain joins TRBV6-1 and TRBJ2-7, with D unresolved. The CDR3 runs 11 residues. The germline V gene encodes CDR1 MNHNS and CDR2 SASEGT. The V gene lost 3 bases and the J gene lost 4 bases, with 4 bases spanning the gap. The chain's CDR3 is CASSEGYEQYF. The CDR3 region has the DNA TGTGCCAGCAGTGAGGGGTACGAGCAGTACTTC.

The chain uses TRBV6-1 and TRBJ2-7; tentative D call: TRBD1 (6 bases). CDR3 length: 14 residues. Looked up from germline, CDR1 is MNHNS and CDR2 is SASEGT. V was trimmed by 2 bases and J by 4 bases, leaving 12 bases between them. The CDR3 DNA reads TGTGCCAGCAGTGAACTGGACAGCCTATACGAGCAGTACTTC. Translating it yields CASSELDSLYEQYF.

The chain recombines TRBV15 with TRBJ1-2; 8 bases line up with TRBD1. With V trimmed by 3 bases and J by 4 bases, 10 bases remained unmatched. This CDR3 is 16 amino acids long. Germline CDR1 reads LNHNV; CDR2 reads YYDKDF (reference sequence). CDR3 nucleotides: TGTGCCACCAGCAGCGGGCAGAACAGGGGGATCTATGGCTACACCTTC. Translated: CATSSGQNRGIYGYTF.

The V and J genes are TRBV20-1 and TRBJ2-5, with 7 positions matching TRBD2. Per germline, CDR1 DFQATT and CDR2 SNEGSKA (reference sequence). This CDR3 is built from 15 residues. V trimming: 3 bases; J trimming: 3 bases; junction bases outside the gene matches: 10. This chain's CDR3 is CSASWGDYRKETQYF. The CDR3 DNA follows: TGCAGTGCTAGTTGGGGGGACTATCGAAAAGAGACCCAGTACTTC.

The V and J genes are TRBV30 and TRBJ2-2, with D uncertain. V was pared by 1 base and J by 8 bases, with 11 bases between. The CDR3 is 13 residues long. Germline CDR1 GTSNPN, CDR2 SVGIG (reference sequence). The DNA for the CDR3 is TGTGCCTGGAGTGGGTCCAGCGTGGGGGAGCTGTTTTTT. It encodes CAWSGSSVGELFF. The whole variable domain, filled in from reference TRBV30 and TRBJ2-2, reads SQTIHQWPATLVQPVGSPLSLECTVEGTSNPNLYWYRQAAGRGLQLLFYSVGIGQISSEVPQNLSASRPQDRQFILSSKKLLLSDSGFYLCAWSGSSVGELFFGEGSRLTVL.

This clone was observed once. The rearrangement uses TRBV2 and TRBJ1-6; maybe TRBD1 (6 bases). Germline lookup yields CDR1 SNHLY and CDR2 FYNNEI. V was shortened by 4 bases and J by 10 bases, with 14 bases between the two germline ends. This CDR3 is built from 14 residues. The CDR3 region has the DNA TGTGCCAGCAGTGTGGCGGGGGCGATCTCACCCCTCCACTTT. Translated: CASSVAGAISPLHF.

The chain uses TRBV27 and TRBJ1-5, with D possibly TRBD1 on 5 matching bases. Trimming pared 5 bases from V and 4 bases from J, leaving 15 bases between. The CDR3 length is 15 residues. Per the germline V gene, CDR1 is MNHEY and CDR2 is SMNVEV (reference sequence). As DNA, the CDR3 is TGTGCCAGCAGTCTGCAGGGAGGGCCTAATCAGCCCCAGCATTTT. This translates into CASSLQGGPNQPQHF.